This T cell receptor beta chain is from a study of blood T cell repertoires in COVID-19 (dated by TCRdb to about 2020). The study in broad terms: Collaborator samples came from the United States, Italy and Spain and covered acute and convalescent phases of COVID-19. The prospective study material was composed of cDNA or gDNA derived from T cells, B-cell-depleted T cells, or PBMCs. The dataset comprised deeply sampled blood TCRbeta repertoires from subjects exposed to, actively infected with, or recovered from COVID-19. The repertoires were released in a freely available public database meant as a resource for research on the immune response to SARS-CoV-2. Samples were obtained from the ongoing ImmuneRACE study (first 160 participants) and from 1,200 or so subjects provided by 6 global collaborators. A de-identified subject ID, COVID-19 status, age in years and sex were almost always included in the sample metadata. Where available, HLA class I and class II types were taken from metadata supplied by the sample provider and were not determined by assay-based typing. What the work shows at the level of the full study, not this receptor alone: The quantity of clinical and demographic metadata differed by source and by participant and was supplied without curation.

The germline V gene (reference sequence) provides CDR1 LNHDA and CDR2 SQIVND. Measured from the cysteine to the phenylalanine, the CDR3 is 13 residues long. The read is trimmed to its CDR3 DNA, 39 bases read in frame from base 1. The junction shows trimming of 6 bases on V and 5 bases on J, and the gene matches do not reach 7 bases of it. TCRbeta CDR3 regions were amplified from genomic DNA by means of the immunoSEQ Assay, a bias-controlled multiplex PCR. The paper's processing steps were these. The number of nucleated cells in each sample was estimated from the amplification of reference gene primers within the assay. To quantify the absolute abundance of each unique TCRbeta CDR3 rearrangement, sequence reads were collapsed and filtered. Productive Simpson clonality was computed per sample as the square root of Simpson's diversity index over productive rearrangements. TCRdb re-hosts the immuneACCESS table, in-frame sequences only. Its copies lack some clones; in the studies checked, an unresolved V gene accounts for under half of them, and the cause for the rest is not known. V and J calls and clone size are those listed in that table; D and trimming were worked out from the DNA. Recorded for this sample are 150,000 to 200,000 clones; more than 70% of them occurred a single time. The ten largest clones capture around 2.8% of the sample.

Turning to this clone: Its antigen is unknown. Within one base of it there is no much larger clone, and no base qualities were kept.

Collaborating institutions collected whole blood in K2EDTA tubes following their own protocols. Collaborator samples were shipped for TCRbeta analysis as frozen whole blood, isolated PBMCs, or DNA extracted from either sample type. This TCR derives from a woman older than 75 with active or convalescent COVID-19. The chain was built from TRBV19 and TRBJ2-7; 7 middle bases align to TRBD1. Specimen: peripheral blood. The DNA is as follows: TGTGCCAGTAGATTTGAAGGGGGCGACGAGCAGTACTTC. Its protein product is CASRFEGGDEQYF.